Each of the 17 T cell receptor beta chains below was sequenced from the same sample in a study of blood T cell repertoires in COVID-19. This table comes from immunoSEQ multiplex PCR, and its TCRdb copy is limited to in-frame clones, with some not included. This table has about 250,000 clones, 90% to 95% appearing once. Sequencing was done on a sample of PBMCs or T cells enriched from blood (not recorded which). The receptors were gathered from a woman under 30 who had recovered from COVID-19.

This chain joins TRBV4-1 and TRBJ1-6; no clear D gene. The CDR3 consists of 18 residues. Deletions cut 8 bases from V and 3 bases from J, with 23 bases between. Germline-derived CDR1 and CDR2 are MGHRA and YSYEKL. This CDR3 is CASSQVLPISVYNSPLHF. The CDR3 coding sequence is TGCGCCAGCTCGCAGGTTCTCCCTATATCGGTCTATAATTCACCCCTCCACTTT.

For the CDR3, the DNA is TGTGCCATCAGTGAGTCGGGAGTTGGAGGAAACACCATATATTTT. It yields the protein CAISESGVGGNTIYF. The chain recombines TRBV10-3 with TRBJ1-3; D is unresolved. Looked up from germline, CDR1 is ENHRY and CDR2 is SYGVKD. The CDR3 spans 15 residues. Trimming removed 0 bases at V and 4 bases at J, with 10 bases between.

This chain connects TRBV3-1 (or the pseudogene TRBV3-2) to TRBJ1-2, with 12 bases aligning to TRBD1. With 4 bases clipped from V and 6 bases from J, the junction kept 3 bases outside the gene matches. This CDR3 has 14 amino acids. CDR1 is LGHDT, CDR2 YNNKEL, per germline (reference sequence). CDR3 DNA: TGTGCCAGCAGCCCGGGGACAGGGGGCAATGGCTACACCTTC. Its protein product is CASSPGTGGNGYTF.

The rearrangement joins TRBV7-9 to TRBJ1-2, with 7 bases fitting TRBD1. Unmatched junction bases numbered 10, after V lost 1 base and J lost 2 bases. The germline V gene encodes CDR1 SEHNR and CDR2 FQNEAQ (reference sequence). The CDR3 has 17 amino acids. CDR3 loop: CASSLGWAQGKNYGYTF. DNA of the CDR3: TGTGCCAGCAGCTTAGGGTGGGCACAGGGGAAAAACTATGGCTACACCTTC.

With regard to this clone: The identical CDR3 is also encoded by other nucleotide sequences in the sample. The chain uses TRBV15 and TRBJ1-1; 12 positions agree with TRBD1. Germline CDR1 reads LNHNV; CDR2 reads YYDKDF (reference sequence). CDR3 size: 17 residues. V was clipped by 0 bases and J by 5 bases; unmatched bases: 7. The CDR3 loop reads CATSREGTGGRRTEAFF. Here the CDR3 DNA reads TGTGCCACCAGCAGAGAGGGGACAGGGGGCCGAAGAACTGAAGCTTTCTTT. The full variable domain, rest sourced from reference TRBV15 and TRBJ1-1, is DAMVIQNPRYQVTQFGKPVTLSCSQTLNHNVMYWYQQKSSQAPKLLFHYYDKDFNNEADTPDNFQSRRPNTSFCFLDIRSPGLGDTAMYLCATSREGTGGRRTEAFFGQGTRLTVV.

The chain employs TRBV10-3 and TRBJ2-1; D gene ambiguous. Trimming took off 1 base at V and 10 bases at J, with 11 bases between the two ends. The CDR3 extends over 13 amino acids. Germline V gene sequence: CDR1 ENHRY, CDR2 SYGVKD. The CDR3 spells CAISEYRAQEQFF. CDR3 bases: TGTGCCATCAGTGAGTATCGAGCGCAGGAGCAGTTCTTC.

This sequence joins TRBV20-1 and TRBJ2-7, with D perhaps TRBD1 (5 bases). V lost 6 bases to trimming and J lost 5 bases, with 8 bases between them. CDR3 length: 10 amino acids. From germline, CDR1 is DFQATT and CDR2 SNEGSKA (reference sequence). CDR3 amino acids: CSASRDEQYF. As DNA, the CDR3 is TGCAGTGCGAGCAGGGACGAGCAGTACTTC.

This clone has a single count. CDR3 nucleotides: TGTGCCACCAGCGGGAGGACGGAAAAACTGTTTTTT. Translating gives CATSGRTEKLFF. This chain uses TRBV15 with TRBJ1-4; D call uncertain. Germline V gives CDR1 LNHNV, CDR2 YYDKDF (reference sequence). The CDR3 sequence is 12 residues long. Trimming shortened V by 5 bases and J by 8 bases, and 9 bases separated the two germline ends.

The chain couples TRBV15 to TRBJ2-2, with D tentatively TRBD2 (5 bases). Trimming cost V 8 bases and J 4 bases, with 11 bases left between them. This CDR3 is built from 13 residues. Germline CDR1 is LNHNV and CDR2 is YYDKDF (reference sequence). The CDR3 DNA sequence: TGTGCCACCGCGGGCAGCCCCACCGGGGAGCTGTTTTTT. Translation: CATAGSPTGELFF. The variable domain in full, with the rest retrieved from reference TRBV15 and TRBJ2-2, is DAMVIQNPRYQVTQFGKPVTLSCSQTLNHNVMYWYQQKSSQAPKLLFHYYDKDFNNEADTPDNFQSRRPNTSFCFLDIRSPGLGDTAMYLCATAGSPTGELFFGEGSRLTVL.

This chain uses TRBV28 with TRBJ1-5, with 9 bases that match TRBD1. The CDR3 contains 17 residues. J was trimmed by 5 bases and V by 7 bases; bases with no gene match: 15. Germline loops: CDR1 MDHEN, CDR2 SYDVKM. The CDR3 nucleotides are TGTGCCAGCATCACAGGGGGCGATCACCATCGTTATCAGCCCCAGCATTTT. This sequence encodes CASITGGDHHRYQPQHF.

V and J are TRBV12-3 or TRBV12-4 and TRBJ2-1, with D uncertain. The CDR3 sequence is 13 residues long. Trimming cost V 6 bases and J 2 bases, with 8 bases left between them. CDR3 sequence reads: CASRITTYNEQFF. CDR3 DNA: TGTGCCAGCAGGATTACAACCTACAATGAGCAGTTCTTC.

The chain carries TRBV7-2 and TRBJ1-1, with a possible D match to TRBD1 (6 bases). The CDR3 loop spans 15 amino acids. V was shortened by 5 bases and J by 0 bases, with 13 bases between the two germline ends. From germline, CDR1 is SGHTA and CDR2 FQGNSA. CDR3 amino acids: CASSPRTALNTEAFF. In DNA, the CDR3 is TGTGCCAGCAGCCCCCGGACAGCTTTGAACACTGAAGCTTTCTTT.

The V gene is TRBV18, the J gene TRBJ1-2; 10 bases are a match to TRBD1. This CDR3 comprises 15 residues. Germline trimming cut 5 bases from V and 4 bases from J; bases unmatched to any gene: 7. From germline, CDR1 is KGHSH and CDR2 LQKENI. CDR3: CASSGGTGVSYGYTF. The CDR3 DNA follows: TGTGCCAGCTCAGGCGGGACAGGGGTTTCCTATGGCTACACCTTC. The complete variable domain, with remaining parts taken from reference TRBV18 and TRBJ1-2, reads NAGVMQNPRHLVRRRGQEARLRCSPMKGHSHVYWYRQLPEEGLKFMVYLQKENIIDESGMPKERFSAEFPKEGPSILRIQQVVRGDSAAYFCASSGGTGVSYGYTFGSGTRLTVV.

The chain couples TRBV5-1 to TRBJ2-3; 8 nucleotides align to TRBD2. The length of the CDR3 is 15 residues. Trimming at V came to 4 bases and at J to 6 bases, leaving 10 bases not matched to a gene. Germline CDR1 and CDR2: SGHRS and YFSETQ. CDR3 nucleotides: TGCGCCAGCAGCGTCTCTAGCGGCGGGAGGGATACGCAGTATTTT. Protein sequence: CASSVSSGGRDTQYF.

J is TRBJ1-2 and V is TRBV12-3 or TRBV12-4; D uncertain. With 2 bases removed from V and 9 bases from J, the gap between germline ends came to 10 bases. The CDR3 has 12 residues. CDR3 in amino acids: CASSLSGDSYTF. CDR3 in DNA: TGTGCCAGCAGTTTATCCGGGGATAGCTACACCTTC.

This clone was observed a single time. This chain joins TRBV6-5 and TRBJ1-2, with D tentatively TRBD1 (5 bases). The germline V gene encodes CDR1 MNHEY and CDR2 SVGAGI. The CDR3 consists of 13 residues. Trimming pared 6 bases from V and 8 bases from J, leaving 16 bases between. The CDR3 coding sequence is TGTGCCAGCAGCTACGGGGGGATCGGGGGCTACACCTTC. Protein product: CASSYGGIGGYTF.

The V and J genes are TRBV9 and TRBJ1-5, with 10 nucleotides matching TRBD1. The CDR3 is 15 residues long. The V gene end was trimmed by 3 bases and the J gene end by 7 bases; junction bases not matched to a gene: 7. Germline V lookup: CDR1 SGDLS, CDR2 YYNGEE. Here the CDR3 DNA reads TGTGCCAGCAGCGAGACCGGGACAGGGGAACAGCCCCAGCATTTT. It is translated as CASSETGTGEQPQHF.